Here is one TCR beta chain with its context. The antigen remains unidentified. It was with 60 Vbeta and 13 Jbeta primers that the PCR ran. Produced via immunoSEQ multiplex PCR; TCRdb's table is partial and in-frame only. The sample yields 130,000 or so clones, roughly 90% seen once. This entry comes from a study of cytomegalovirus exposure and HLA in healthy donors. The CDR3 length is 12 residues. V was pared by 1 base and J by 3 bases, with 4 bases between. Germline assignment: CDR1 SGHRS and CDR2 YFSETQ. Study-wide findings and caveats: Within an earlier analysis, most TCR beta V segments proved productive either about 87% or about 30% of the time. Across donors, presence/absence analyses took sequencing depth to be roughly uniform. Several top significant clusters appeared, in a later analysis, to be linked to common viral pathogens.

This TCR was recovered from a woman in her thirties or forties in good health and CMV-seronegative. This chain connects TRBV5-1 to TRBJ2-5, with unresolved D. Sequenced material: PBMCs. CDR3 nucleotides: TGCGCCAGCAGCTTGCCAGAAGAGACCCAGTACTTC. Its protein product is CASSLPEETQYF.